The 16 T cell receptor beta chains listed next were all sequenced from one sample in a study of cytomegalovirus exposure and HLA in healthy donors. 13 Jbeta primers and 60 Vbeta primers were used for the PCR. TCRdb's copy holds only in-frame clones and misses some; the assay was immunoSEQ multiplex PCR. Here the sample spans roughly 110,000 clones, 65% to 85% being singletons. The sample was PBMCs. These receptors were obtained from a man between 18 and 35 years old in good health and CMV-seronegative.

The V gene is TRBV5-1, the J gene TRBJ2-4, with D perhaps matching TRBD1 (6 bases). Germline-derived CDR1 and CDR2 are SGHRS and YFSETQ. This CDR3 spans 14 amino acids. V shed 3 bases and J shed 8 bases, with 15 bases lying between them. DNA for the CDR3: TGCGCCAGCAGCTGGGTCAGGGGTTTATACATTCAGTACTTC. Residues: CASSWVRGLYIQYF.

Only one count was recorded for this clone. This sequence joins TRBV28 and TRBJ2-3; D is undetermined. The germline V and J ends were trimmed by 2 bases and 4 bases, with 10 bases remaining between them. The CDR3 covers 14 residues. Germline CDR1 MDHEN, CDR2 SYDVKM. This CDR3 is CASSLPRSADTQYF. In nucleotides, the CDR3 is TGTGCCAGCAGTTTACCCAGGTCCGCAGATACGCAGTATTTT.

The chain uses TRBV14 and TRBJ1-1; D unclear. This CDR3 region has 15 residues. With 0 bases removed from V and 3 bases from J, the gap between germline ends came to 11 bases. Looked up from germline, CDR1 is SGHDN and CDR2 is FVKESK. The CDR3 DNA reads TGTGCCAGCAGCCAAGACCGGTCTAGGCACACTGAAGCTTTCTTT. Its translation is CASSQDRSRHTEAFF.

V is TRBV5-4 and J is TRBJ2-2; 10 positions agree with TRBD2. Germline CDR1 reads SGHNT; CDR2 reads YYREEE (reference sequence). With 4 bases clipped from V and 5 bases from J, the junction kept 11 bases outside the gene matches. The CDR3 has 17 residues. CDR3: CASSHSLAGAGTGELFF. The CDR3 DNA reads TGTGCCAGCAGCCACTCCCTAGCGGGGGCGGGGACCGGGGAGCTGTTTTTT.

A few counts support this clone. This chain uses TRBV6-5 with TRBJ2-7; TRBD1 aligns across 7 bases. The length of the CDR3 is 15 residues. In germline, CDR1 is MNHEY, CDR2 SVGAGI. Trimming took 6 bases from V and 3 from J; bases not matched to a gene: 11. The CDR3 protein is CASRSVRGQHYEQYF. CDR3 coding DNA: TGTGCCAGCAGGTCCGTGAGGGGACAGCACTACGAGCAGTACTTC.

This clone has just one count. The CDR3 sequence is CASSGGRTYSYEQYF. The DNA of the CDR3 is TGTGCCAGTAGTGGTGGGCGTACATACTCCTACGAGCAGTACTTC. The chain has TRBV19 and TRBJ2-7; the D is unclear. The CDR3 has 15 amino acids. CDR1 LNHDA and CDR2 SQIVND come from the germline V gene (reference sequence). With 5 bases removed from V and 0 bases from J, the gap between germline ends came to 14 bases.

The rearrangement uses TRBV5-1 and TRBJ2-3; 8 bases map to TRBD1. The J segment lost 4 bases and the V segment lost 0 bases, leaving 4 bases of the junction unmatched. CDR3 length: 15 residues. Germline CDR1 and CDR2: SGHRS and YFSETQ. CDR3 DNA sequence: TGCGCCAGCAGCTTGGTGACAGGGGCCTCAGATACGCAGTATTTT. Protein: CASSLVTGASDTQYF.

V gene TRBV2 combines with J gene TRBJ2-7; unclear D gene. Germline CDR1 and CDR2: SNHLY and FYNNEI. The CDR3 runs to 12 residues. The V and J ends lost 7 bases and 5 bases respectively, with 12 bases between them. The CDR3 nucleotides are TGTGCCAGCAACCGGGTAATGGACGAGCAGTACTTC. Protein sequence: CASNRVMDEQYF.

CDR3 coding DNA: TGCGCCAGCAGCTTGATGGGGAGAGATTCACCCCTCCACTTT. The encoded protein is CASSLMGRDSPLHF. The chain has TRBV5-1 and TRBJ1-6; D gene uncertain. The CDR3 consists of 14 residues. Trimming took off 1 base at V and 8 bases at J, with 10 bases between the two ends. CDR1 SGHRS and CDR2 YFSETQ come from the germline V gene.

This chain connects TRBV7-9 to TRBJ2-7; 7 bases align to TRBD2. With V trimmed by 4 bases and J by 6 bases, 9 bases remained unmatched. The CDR3 totals 14 residues. Germline V gives CDR1 SEHNR, CDR2 FQNEAQ (reference sequence). The CDR3 spells CASSSSGTTSEQYF. As DNA, the CDR3 is TGTGCCAGCAGCTCCTCCGGGACTACGAGCGAGCAGTACTTC.

This clone is a singleton in its sample. This chain uses TRBV29-1 with TRBJ2-7; TRBD1 is a possible D gene (5 bases). The germline V gene encodes CDR1 SQVTM and CDR2 ANQGSEA. The CDR3 contains 12 residues. V dropped 4 bases and J dropped 4 bases, with 11 bases sitting between them. CDR3 DNA sequence: TGCAGCGTTGCCCAGGACACTTACGAGCAGTACTTC. This gives the protein CSVAQDTYEQYF.

This clone appeared once. This chain links TRBV14 with TRBJ1-3; 9 bases are a match to TRBD1. The V segment lost 6 bases and the J segment 4 bases; nucleotides outside the gene matches: 13. This CDR3 has 17 amino acids. Germline loops: CDR1 SGHDN, CDR2 FVKESK. CDR3 sequence reads: CASSPGTGISGGNTIYF. Here the CDR3 DNA reads TGTGCCAGCAGTCCCGGGACAGGGATTTCGGGAGGAAACACCATATATTTT.

This chain uses TRBV19 with TRBJ2-6; TRBD1 matches at 8 bases. CDR1 is LNHDA and CDR2 is SQIVND in the germline V gene (reference sequence). The CDR3 extends over 15 amino acids. Losses at the gene ends were 3 bases for V and 15 bases for J; bases not matched to a gene: 13. CDR3 bases: TGTGCCAGTAGTATCGGACAGGGTGGAGTTAAGGGCCTGACTTTC. Its protein product is CASSIGQGGVKGLTF. The variable domain in full, with the rest retrieved from reference TRBV19 and TRBJ2-6, is DGGITQSPKYLFRKEGQNVTLSCEQNLNHDAMYWYRQDPGQGLRLIYYSQIVNDFQKGDIAEGYSVSREKKESFPLTVTSAQKNPTAFYLCASSIGQGGVKGLTFGAGSRLTVL.

The J gene is TRBJ2-7, the V gene TRBV7-3; D may be TRBD1 (5 bases). V lost 5 bases and J 0 bases, leaving 11 bases between the germline ends. This CDR3 contains 14 residues. Germline V gene data show CDR1 as SGHTA and CDR2 as FQGTGA. CDR3 coding DNA: TGTGCCAGCAGCCACGACGACAGCTCCTACGAGCAGTACTTC. This translates into CASSHDDSSYEQYF.

The rearrangement links TRBV10-3 to TRBJ2-3; 10 bases are a match to TRBD2. Germline CDR1 and CDR2: ENHRY and SYGVKD. V lost 4 bases to trimming and J lost 8 bases; unmatched junction nucleotides: 9. The length of the CDR3 is 15 residues. In nucleotides, the CDR3 is TGTGCCATCAGTGCAGACAGCGGGGGGGCCGGTACGCAGTATTTT. This codes for CAISADSGGAGTQYF.

V gene TRBV9 combines with J gene TRBJ2-1; the match to TRBD2 covers 7 bases. The germline CDR1 and CDR2 sequences are SGDLS and YYNGEE. The CDR3 runs 18 residues. V lost 0 bases and J lost 1; bases outside the gene matches: 10. CDR3 bases: TGTGCCAGCAGCGTAGTGGGTGGGGCGGGGGAGTCCTACAATGAGCAGTTCTTC. Translated: CASSVVGGAGESYNEQFF. Variable domain in full (rest from reference TRBV9 and TRBJ2-1): DSGVTQTPKHLITATGQRVTLRCSPRSGDLSVYWYQQSLDQGLQFLIQYYNGEERAKGNILERFSAQQFPDLHSELNLSSLELGDSALYFCASSVVGGAGESYNEQFFGPGTRLTVL.